This passage covers 15 T cell receptor beta chains from one sample sequenced in a study of control samples from healthy donors and cancer patients. Generated by immunoSEQ multiplex PCR, the TCRdb table keeps only in-frame clones and is missing some. The sample has over 150,000 clones; roughly 94% are singletons. Material: blood. These receptors all stem from a man in his forties or fifties in good health.

The genes are TRBV7-9 and TRBJ1-2, with D tentatively TRBD1 (5 bases). The CDR3 runs 13 residues. The V gene lost 6 bases and the J gene lost 7 bases, with 15 bases spanning the gap. Germline CDR1 SEHNR, CDR2 FQNEAQ (reference sequence). The CDR3 sequence: CASSQDQGPGYTF. As DNA, the CDR3 is TGTGCCAGCAGTCAGGACCAGGGTCCTGGCTACACCTTC. Filled out from reference TRBV7-9 and TRBJ1-2, the complete variable domain reads DTGVSQNPRHKITKRGQNVTFRCDPISEHNRLYWYRQTLGQGPEFLTYFQNEAQLEKSRLLSDRFSAERPKGSFSTLEIQRTEQGDSAMYLCASSQDQGPGYTFGSGTRLTVV.

The chain couples TRBV4-3 to TRBJ1-2, with TRBD1 matching 7 bases. Germline V lookup: CDR1 LGHNA, CDR2 YSLEER. J was trimmed by 3 bases and V by 0 bases; bases with no gene match: 7. The CDR3 is 16 amino acids. DNA for the CDR3: TGCGCCAGCAGCCAAGAAGGGGGCAGGGGTTACTATGGCTACACCTTC. Translation gives CASSQEGGRGYYGYTF.

This clone occurred a few times. The genes are TRBV29-1 and TRBJ2-7; D is possibly TRBD1 or TRBD2 (5 bases each). The V end lost 3 bases, the J end lost 9 bases, and 21 bases lay between the germline ends. Germline loops: CDR1 SQVTM, CDR2 ANQGSEA. The CDR3 covers 14 residues. Written as DNA, the CDR3 is TGCAGCGTTGATGGGGCAGACTACGGTTTGGGGCAGTACTTC. Translation: CSVDGADYGLGQYF.

The V gene is TRBV5-4, the J gene TRBJ1-2; 8 bases fit TRBD1. Germline V gene sequence: CDR1 SGHNT, CDR2 YYREEE (reference sequence). The V gene end was trimmed by 0 bases and the J gene end by 0 bases; junction bases not matched to a gene: 4. The CDR3 extends over 16 amino acids. The CDR3 nucleotides are TGTGCCAGCAGCTTGGATCCGGGACAGGCTAACTATGGCTACACCTTC. It translates to CASSLDPGQANYGYTF.

The chain uses TRBV29-1 and TRBJ2-7; either TRBD1 or TRBD2 may fit D (6 bases each). Germline CDR1 reads SQVTM; CDR2 reads ANQGSEA. Between the trimmed V and J ends, which lost 4 bases and 9 bases, there was a span of 13 bases. The CDR3 totals 11 residues. CDR3 region: CSVGGGMGQYF. For the CDR3, the DNA is TGCAGCGTTGGAGGGGGGATGGGGCAGTACTTC.

This clone was found once. CDR3 DNA sequence: TGTGCCAGCAGTGAACGGGGCATTCGGGTCACTGAAGCTTTCTTT. Protein sequence: CASSERGIRVTEAFF. V and J are TRBV2 and TRBJ1-1; weak D call: TRBD1 (5 bases). The germline V gene encodes CDR1 SNHLY and CDR2 FYNNEI. This CDR3 has 15 amino acids. Trimming took 2 bases from V and 4 from J, leaving 14 bases between them.

The chain couples TRBV7-3 to TRBJ2-2; 7 nucleotides agree with TRBD2. V lost 5 bases and J lost 7; bases outside the gene matches: 7. Germline V gene sequence: CDR1 SGHTA, CDR2 FQGTGA. The CDR3 totals 14 residues. In DNA form, the CDR3 reads TGTGCCAGCAGCCCTACCACGGGGGGCGGGGAGCTGTTTTTT. Protein: CASSPTTGGGELFF.

V is TRBV27 and J is TRBJ1-5; D is uncertain. Trimming took off 6 bases at V and 6 bases at J, with 12 bases between the two ends. Germline values: CDR1 MNHEY, CDR2 SMNVEV (reference sequence). The CDR3 runs to 13 residues. CDR3 DNA sequence: TGTGCCAGCAGCCCCTCCACGCGTCAGCCCCAGCATTTT. Translation gives CASSPSTRQPQHF.

The chain couples TRBV7-9 to TRBJ1-4; 8 bases are shared with TRBD1. This CDR3 contains 13 residues. Germline values: CDR1 SEHNR, CDR2 FQNEAQ (reference sequence). J gave up 5 bases and V 6 bases, and 2 bases lay outside the gene matches. CDR3 DNA: TGTGCCAGCAGGACAGGGGAAAATGAAAAACTGTTTTTT. As protein: CASRTGENEKLFF.

The CDR3 sequence is CASSTGQINTEAFF. DNA of the CDR3: TGCGCCAGCAGCACTGGACAGATTAACACTGAAGCTTTCTTT. The chain couples TRBV5-1 to TRBJ1-1, with a tentative D call TRBD1 (6 bases). The ends were cut back, 4 bases at V and 2 bases at J, with 12 bases in the middle. Germline loops: CDR1 SGHRS, CDR2 YFSETQ. This CDR3 contains 14 residues. The full variable domain, completed using reference TRBV5-1 and TRBJ1-1, is KAGVTQTPRYLIKTRGQQVTLSCSPISGHRSVSWYQQTPGQGLQFLFEYFSETQRNKGNFPGRFSGRQFSNSRSEMNVSTLELGDSALYLCASSTGQINTEAFFGQGTRLTVV.

The chain carries TRBV7-6 and TRBJ1-1, with no clear D. Germline CDR1 reads SGHVS; CDR2 reads FNYEAQ. V lost 2 bases and J 2 bases, leaving 9 bases between the germline ends. This CDR3 has 14 amino acids. CDR3 in amino acids: CASSLTGLNTEAFF. The CDR3 DNA is TGTGCCAGCAGCTTAACGGGATTAAACACTGAAGCTTTCTTT.

The V gene is TRBV4-1, the J gene TRBJ1-4, with 9 bases that match TRBD1. Trimming removed 4 bases from V and 8 bases from J; junction bases left unmatched: 5. The CDR3 is made up of 14 amino acids. Per the germline V gene, CDR1 is MGHRA and CDR2 is YSYEKL. CDR3 DNA: TGCGCCAGCAGCCCGGGGACAGGGAACGAAAAACTGTTTTTT. Its translation is CASSPGTGNEKLFF.

The gene calls are TRBV19 and TRBJ1-5; D perhaps matches TRBD1 (5 bases). Trimming cost V 1 base and J 5 bases, with 12 bases left between them. There are 15 residues in the CDR3. The germline V gene encodes CDR1 LNHDA and CDR2 SQIVND (reference sequence). CDR3 nucleotide sequence: TGTGCCAGTAGTATAGGGCGGGACGACTATCAGCCCCAGCATTTT. Its translation: CASSIGRDDYQPQHF.

The gene calls are TRBV20-1 and TRBJ2-1; D not certain. The germline V and J ends were trimmed by 5 bases and 4 bases, with 6 bases remaining between them. This CDR3 has 11 residues. Germline lookup yields CDR1 DFQATT and CDR2 SNEGSKA (reference sequence). The CDR3: CSASLYNEQFF. The CDR3 DNA reads as TGCAGTGCTTCCTTATACAATGAGCAGTTCTTC.

The chain has TRBV27 and TRBJ1-1; D ambiguous. Germline V CDR1 and CDR2: MNHEY, SMNVEV (reference sequence). The V end lost 1 base, the J end lost 5 bases, and 11 bases lay between the germline ends. This CDR3 comprises 14 residues. Here the CDR3 reads CASSLLSKNTEAFF. In DNA, the CDR3 is TGTGCCAGCAGTTTATTATCCAAGAATACTGAAGCTTTCTTT.